A single sample is the source of the 13 T cell receptor beta chains below, sequenced in a study of blood T cells in healthy people across ages. For the second PCR, which ran for about 7 to 12 cycles, a sample-barcoded 5' primer and a J-beta primer mix were used. TCRdb reanalysed the 5' RACE reads using MiXCR and keeps one entry per CDR3 protein. Here the sample spans 700,000 or so distinct CDR3 sequences, around 41% being singletons. Sequencing was performed on blood. The receptors were sampled from an elderly man in good health.

This clonotype has only a few counts. The genes are TRBV12-3 or TRBV12-4 and TRBJ2-3; TRBD1 is a possible D gene (6 bases). CDR3 size: 18 residues. Trimming took off 6 bases at V and 0 bases at J, with 22 bases between the two ends. CDR3 sequence reads: CASSTAGLGQTSTDTQYF. CDR3 DNA: TGTGCCAGCAGCACTGCTGGGTTGGGACAAACTAGCACAGATACGCAGTATTTT.

This clonotype was recorded a few times. V and J are TRBV11-2 and TRBJ2-5; D may be TRBD1 (5 bases). Near its end, the DNA agrees better with TRBJ2-7, so the J call may be wrong. Germline V gives CDR1 SGHAT, CDR2 FQNNGV. The CDR3 covers 12 residues. CDR3 bases: TGTGCCAGCAGCCGACAGATCTACGAGCAGTACTTC. Protein product: CASSRQIYEQYF.

This clonotype turned up a few times. The rearrangement uses TRBV27 and TRBJ1-1; 8 nucleotides agree with TRBD1. CDR1 is MNHEY and CDR2 is SMNVEV in the germline V gene (reference sequence). The CDR3 contains 16 residues. V shed 5 bases, J shed 0 bases, and the junction held 8 bases outside the gene matches. CDR3 residues: CASSAGTGPMNTEAFF. DNA of the CDR3: TGTGCCAGCAGTGCAGGGACAGGACCCATGAACACTGAAGCTTTCTTT.

J is TRBJ2-5 and V is TRBV12-5; D gene unclear. The CDR3 contains 13 residues. V was trimmed by 0 bases and J by 5 bases, leaving 7 bases between them. The germline V gene has CDR1 LGHNT and CDR2 FRNRAP. The DNA for the CDR3 is TGTGCTAGTGGTTTGGTGGGCAGCGAGACCCAGTACTTC. This sequence encodes CASGLVGSETQYF.

The chain joins TRBV12-3 or TRBV12-4 to TRBJ1-1; D is perhaps TRBD1 (5 bases). V lost 3 bases, J lost 6 bases, and 11 bases lay in between. CDR3 size: 13 residues. DNA for the CDR3: TGTGCCAGCAGTTTTGGGGGGTTGGCTGAAGCTTTCTTT. It codes for CASSFGGLAEAFF.

This chain connects TRBV4-2 to TRBJ2-5; D may correspond to TRBD1 or TRBD2 (6 bases each). The CDR3 sequence is 15 residues long. Trimming took off 1 base at V and 4 bases at J, with 13 bases between the two ends. The germline gives CDR1 LGHNA, CDR2 YNFKEQ. The CDR3 sequence: CASSQAAGTPETQYF. CDR3 bases: TGTGCCAGCAGCCAAGCGGCGGGGACACCAGAGACCCAGTACTTC.

The rearrangement uses TRBV3-1 and TRBJ1-1; D is unclear. With 4 bases removed from V and 1 base from J, the gap between germline ends came to 7 bases. Germline CDR1 reads LGHDT; CDR2 reads YNNKEL (reference sequence). CDR3 length: 13 amino acids. In DNA, the CDR3 is TGTGCCAGCAGCCGACGGGGGAACACTGAAGCTTTCTTT. It specifies CASSRRGNTEAFF. Based on the CDR3 plus reference TRBV3-1 and TRBJ1-1, the full variable domain is DTAVSQTPKYLVTQMGNDKSIKCEQNLGHDTMYWYKQDSKKFLKIMFSYNNKELIINETVPNRFSPKSPDKAHLNLHINSLELGDSAVYFCASSRRGNTEAFFGQGTRLTVV.

This clonotype came up many times. V usage is TRBV28 and J usage is TRBJ2-7, with TRBD1 identical over 11 bases. This CDR3 has 15 amino acids. Germline V gene sequence: CDR1 MDHEN, CDR2 SYDVKM. Trimming took 6 bases from V and 6 from J; bases not matched to a gene: 10. Written as DNA, the CDR3 is TGTGCCAGCAGACCTACCGGCGGGACAGGGGGCGAGCAGTACTTC. Its protein is CASRPTGGTGGEQYF.

The rearrangement uses TRBV12-3 or TRBV12-4 and TRBJ2-5; TRBD2 aligns across 8 bases. The CDR3 runs to 13 residues. With V trimmed by 3 bases and J by 5 bases, 2 bases remained unmatched. CDR3 sequence: CASSFQRGETQYF. In nucleotides, the CDR3 is TGTGCCAGCAGTTTTCAGCGGGGGGAGACCCAGTACTTC.

In this sample, this clonotype turned up many times. The chain uses TRBV4-2 and TRBJ2-1, with D unclear. This CDR3 has 13 amino acids. V lost 0 bases and J lost 5, with 5 bases in between. Germline V gene data show CDR1 as LGHNA and CDR2 as YNFKEQ. The CDR3 protein is CASSQESHNEQFF. The CDR3 nucleotides read TGTGCCAGCAGCCAAGAGTCCCACAATGAGCAGTTCTTC.

V and J are TRBV4-3 and TRBJ2-4, with D tentatively TRBD2 (5 bases). The ends were cut back, 1 base at V and 1 base at J, with 17 bases in the middle. Germline assignment: CDR1 LGHNA and CDR2 YSLEER. The CDR3 has 18 amino acids. As DNA, the CDR3 is TGCGCCAGCAGCCAAGCGTTGGAAGGGAGTATCGCCAAAAACATTCAGTACTTC. Its translation: CASSQALEGSIAKNIQYF.

The sample holds a few counts of this clonotype. This chain connects TRBV29-1 to TRBJ1-1; 12 bases are a match to TRBD1. The CDR3 extends over 12 amino acids. J lost 4 bases, V lost 7 bases, and 1 base had no gene match. Germline V gives CDR1 SQVTM, CDR2 ANQGSEA. The CDR3 bases are TGCAGCGGGGACAGGGGGCCCACTGAAGCTTTCTTT. Translating gives CSGDRGPTEAFF. Together with reference TRBV29-1 and TRBJ1-1, the CDR3 gives the full variable domain: SAVISQKPSRDICQRGTSLTIQCQVDSQVTMMFWYRQQPGQSLTLIATANQGSEATYESGFVIDKFPISRPNLTFSTLTVSNMSPEDSSIYLCSGDRGPTEAFFGQGTRLTVV.

This clonotype has ten or more counts. The chain employs TRBV12-3 or TRBV12-4 and TRBJ1-2; D is possibly TRBD1 (5 bases). This CDR3 comprises 12 residues. The germline V and J ends were trimmed by 5 bases and 7 bases, with 11 bases remaining between them. The CDR3, as DNA: TGTGCCAGCAGTCTCCGGACATTTGGCTACACCTTC. Translation: CASSLRTFGYTF.